This T cell receptor (beta chain) was sequenced during a study of regulatory T cells in long-lasting Graves disease. Trimming cost V 4 bases and J 3 bases, with 16 bases left between them. Germline loops: CDR1 MNHEY, CDR2 SVGEGT. The CDR3 has 15 residues. This clonotype was recorded at least ten times. According to the study, TCR beta libraries were built with iRepertoire HTBI primers and CDR3-region Arm-PCR. TCRdb reprocessed the multiplex PCR reads via MiXCR and lists one record per CDR3 protein. The sample gives roughly 500,000 distinct CDR3 sequences, about 13% of which show up once; more than 8.5% is in the top ten. Time point in this sample: newly diagnosed GD, antithyroid drugs for less than 3 months. Construction of the TCR library relied on RNA isolated from PBMCs. The sample was also linked to a second study, of T cells in Graves' hyperthyroidism and ophthalmopathy.

The sample consisted of peripheral blood mononuclear cells (PBMCs), taken at new diagnosis, from a patient treated with antithyroid drugs. J is TRBJ2-7 and V is TRBV6-2 or TRBV6-3; D is perhaps TRBD1 (5 bases). The sequence was collected from a man aged 25 to 45 with Graves disease. The CDR3 DNA sequence: TGTGCCAGCAGTTCTACAATTGGACAAAACTACGAGCAGTACTTC. Protein: CASSSTIGQNYEQYF.